This entry lists 22 T cell receptor beta chains sequenced from one sample in a study of shared clonotypes between healthy human individuals. Only in-frame clones appear in the TCRdb table, and some are missing; sequencing was by immunoSEQ multiplex PCR. The sample yields some 2.1 million clones, 93% seen once. Naive CD8 cells comprised CD45RO-negative, CCR7-positively selected cells, excluding terminally differentiated effector memory CD45RA+ cells. The sequencing input was naive CD8+ T cells from PBMCs. The receptors derive from a man aged 18-30 years in good health. Some clones in this sample may be carry-over from other donors' samples.

The chain uses TRBV28 and TRBJ2-2; 10 positions agree with TRBD2. Germline CDR1 and CDR2: MDHEN and SYDVKM. V lost 3 bases, J lost 3 bases, and 4 bases stayed unmatched. This CDR3 comprises 16 residues. CDR3 sequence (DNA): TGTGCCAGCAGTTTTTGGCTAGCGGGAGACACCGGGGAGCTGTTTTTT. This translates into CASSFWLAGDTGELFF.

This chain connects TRBV7-3 to TRBJ2-7, with D perhaps assigned TRBD1 or TRBD2 (5 bases each). The V gene's germline CDR1 is SGHTA and CDR2 FQGTGA. This CDR3 contains 15 residues. Trimming removed 4 bases at V and 2 bases at J, with 15 bases between. CDR3 sequence reads: CASSSWDRFPYEQYF. The CDR3 bases are TGTGCCAGCAGCTCCTGGGACCGATTCCCCTACGAGCAGTACTTC.

The chain recombines TRBV11-3 with TRBJ2-1, with 8 bases fitting TRBD2. This CDR3 is 20 amino acids long. The germline V gene encodes CDR1 SGHNT and CDR2 YENEEA. J lost 1 base, V lost 4 bases, and 18 bases had no gene match. The CDR3 loop is CASSSSGLAGRAGSYNEQFF. The CDR3 DNA follows: TGTGCCAGCAGCTCCTCCGGTCTAGCGGGTCGGGCTGGATCCTACAATGAGCAGTTCTTC.

The genes are TRBV27 and TRBJ2-1; 8 bases line up with TRBD2. The trim removed 6 bases at V and 10 bases at J, leaving 11 bases unmatched. Germline values: CDR1 MNHEY, CDR2 SMNVEV (reference sequence). The CDR3 has 14 amino acids. The CDR3 spells CASSPGTRSGEQFF. The DNA for the CDR3 is TGTGCCAGCAGCCCTGGGACTAGATCAGGCGAGCAGTTCTTC.

The DNA for the CDR3 is TGTGCCAGCAGTTTAATCCGGACCCATTCGCGATACGAGCAGTACTTC. Residues: CASSLIRTHSRYEQYF. The chain links TRBV28 to TRBJ2-7; D is uncertain. Germline CDR1 reads MDHEN; CDR2 reads SYDVKM. V gave up 2 bases and J gave up 4 bases, with 18 bases separating them. The CDR3 length is 16 residues.

The chain uses TRBV6-1 and TRBJ2-5; 9 nucleotides agree with TRBD2. Germline CDR1 is MNHNS and CDR2 is SASEGT. The V and J ends lost 2 bases and 3 bases, in that order; junction bases with no gene match: 19. The length of the CDR3 is 20 residues. In nucleotides, the CDR3 is TGTGCCAGCAGTGAACTGCCGGCGTGGCGGGAGGGCCGGGTTAAAGAGACCCAGTACTTC. This codes for CASSELPAWREGRVKETQYF.

This chain connects TRBV27 to TRBJ1-1, with no clear D. V lost 0 bases, J lost 4 bases, and 12 bases lay in between. The CDR3 runs to 15 residues. Per the germline V gene, CDR1 is MNHEY and CDR2 is SMNVEV (reference sequence). CDR3 in DNA: TGTGCCAGCAGTTTATCGGGCTCCTATGGCACTGAAGCTTTCTTT. It codes for CASSLSGSYGTEAFF.

V is TRBV27 and J is TRBJ2-3, with 12 bases that match TRBD2. The length of the CDR3 is 17 residues. Germline V gene data show CDR1 as MNHEY and CDR2 as SMNVEV (reference sequence). V dropped 5 bases and J dropped 3; count of bases not matched to a gene: 9. The CDR3: CASSPMRTSGMTDTQYF. Written as DNA, the CDR3 is TGTGCCAGCAGTCCCATGAGGACTAGCGGGATGACAGATACGCAGTATTTT.

V and J are TRBV28 and TRBJ2-3, with 12 bases lining up with TRBD2. Per germline, CDR1 MDHEN and CDR2 SYDVKM. The CDR3 is 18 amino acids. Trimming at V came to 5 bases and at J to 6 bases, leaving 15 bases not matched to a gene. The CDR3, as DNA: TGTGCCAGCAGTCCTATAACGACTAGCGGGAGTGGGTTTGATACGCAGTATTTT. It encodes CASSPITTSGSGFDTQYF.

V usage is TRBV10-1 and J usage is TRBJ1-5, with TRBD1 as a possible D gene (5 bases). CDR1 and CDR2 from the germline V gene are WNHNN and SYGVQD (reference sequence). The CDR3 contains 13 residues. V was shortened by 0 bases and J by 5 bases, with 5 bases between the two germline ends. CDR3 amino acids: CASSESTDQPQHF. DNA of the CDR3: TGCGCCAGCAGTGAGTCGACAGATCAGCCCCAGCATTTT.

This sequence joins TRBV9 and TRBJ2-5; 9 positions agree with TRBD2. Germline assignment: CDR1 SGDLS and CDR2 YYNGEE. The ends lost 4 bases at V and 0 bases at J; junction bases unmatched: 10. The CDR3 spans 17 residues. CDR3 in DNA: TGTGCCAGCAGCCTTGGGCTAGCGGGACTCAACCAAGAGACCCAGTACTTC. This gives the protein CASSLGLAGLNQETQYF. Drawing the rest from reference TRBV9 and TRBJ2-5, the complete variable domain is DSGVTQTPKHLITATGQRVTLRCSPRSGDLSVYWYQQSLDQGLQFLIQYYNGEERAKGNILERFSAQQFPDLHSELNLSSLELGDSALYFCASSLGLAGLNQETQYFGPGTRLLVL.

The chain recombines TRBV15 with TRBJ1-1, with D uncertain. V was trimmed by 3 bases and J by 4 bases, leaving 9 bases between them. Per the germline V gene, CDR1 is LNHNV and CDR2 is YYDKDF (reference sequence). The CDR3 length is 13 residues. Written as DNA, the CDR3 is TGTGCCACCAGCAGCGGTTCAGTCACTGAAGCTTTCTTT. The encoded protein is CATSSGSVTEAFF.

About this clone itself: Other DNA sequences in the sample encode the same CDR3. The chain links TRBV7-9 to TRBJ2-7, with 8 bases that match TRBD1. Germline values: CDR1 SEHNR, CDR2 FQNEAQ (reference sequence). V dropped 5 bases and J dropped 1; count of bases not matched to a gene: 4. The CDR3 is made up of 14 amino acids. As DNA, the CDR3 is TGTGCCAGCAGCCACCGGGACAGGTCCTACGAGCAGTACTTC. It specifies CASSHRDRSYEQYF.

The gene calls are TRBV25-1 and TRBJ2-7; unclear D gene. Per germline, CDR1 MGHDK and CDR2 SYGVNS. V lost 0 bases and J lost 2, with 8 bases in between. CDR3 length: 14 residues. As DNA, the CDR3 is TGTGCCAGCAGTGAATATATGGCACCCTACGAGCAGTACTTC. It is translated as CASSEYMAPYEQYF.

For the CDR3, the DNA is TGTGCCAGCAGCCCTGGGACAGGGGGCCGATCCTACAATGAGCAGTTCTTC. It codes for CASSPGTGGRSYNEQFF. The chain couples TRBV11-2 to TRBJ2-1, with 12 bases matching TRBD1. The CDR3 length is 17 residues. CDR1 is SGHAT, CDR2 FQNNGV, per germline. The trim removed 5 bases at V and 1 base at J, leaving 6 bases unmatched.

The genes are TRBV5-1 and TRBJ2-1, with D perhaps TRBD1 (6 bases). This CDR3 is 18 amino acids long. CDR1 is SGHRS and CDR2 is YFSETQ in the germline V gene. V was shortened by 0 bases and J by 2 bases, with 18 bases between the two germline ends. CDR3 coding DNA: TGCGCCAGCAGCTTGGAGAGTCTAACAGGGATGCCCTACAATGAGCAGTTCTTC. Amino acids: CASSLESLTGMPYNEQFF.

Comments on this clone: Other DNA sequences in the sample encode the same CDR3. V is TRBV5-4 and J is TRBJ2-7; TRBD1 matches at 8 bases. Trimming cost V 4 bases and J 3 bases; bases outside gene matches: 3. This CDR3 region has 13 residues. CDR1 is SGHNT, CDR2 YYREEE, per germline (reference sequence). The CDR3, as DNA: TGTGCCAGCAGCGCAGGGACAGGCTACGAGCAGTACTTC. Its translation is CASSAGTGYEQYF.

Details on this clone: The same CDR3 also results from other DNA sequences found in this sample. The chain is built from TRBV5-1 and TRBJ2-1; D is unclear. V lost 0 bases, J lost 4 bases, and 11 bases lay in between. This CDR3 contains 15 residues. The germline V gene encodes CDR1 SGHRS and CDR2 YFSETQ. The CDR3 DNA sequence: TGCGCCAGCAGCTTGGCAGGAGATCCATACAATGAGCAGTTCTTC. Translation gives CASSLAGDPYNEQFF.

This clone was counted once. This sequence joins TRBV25-1 and TRBJ2-7; D unclear. Germline CDR1 is MGHDK and CDR2 is SYGVNS. CDR3 length: 11 residues. V was pared by 0 bases and J by 7 bases, with 4 bases between. CDR3 amino acids: CASSEYREQYF. Here the CDR3 DNA reads TGTGCCAGCAGTGAATATCGGGAGCAGTACTTC.

To note about this clone: Within the sample, other DNA sequences also encode this same CDR3. The rearrangement joins TRBV29-1 to TRBJ2-7; no definite D call. V was clipped by 6 bases and J by 1 base, with 7 bases between them. The germline V gene encodes CDR1 SQVTM and CDR2 ANQGSEA. The length of the CDR3 is 11 residues. The CDR3 DNA is TGCAGCGTGGCCGGTTCCTACGAGCAGTACTTC. As protein: CSVAGSYEQYF.

The chain uses TRBV5-6 and TRBJ1-1; D is ambiguous. The germline V gene has CDR1 SGHDT and CDR2 YYEEEE. V lost 6 bases, J lost 4 bases, and 16 bases lay in between. There are 14 residues in the CDR3. Here the CDR3 reads CASIYSVVSTEAFF. DNA of the CDR3: TGTGCCAGCATTTATAGTGTGGTGAGCACTGAAGCTTTCTTT. Combining the CDR3 with reference TRBV5-6 and TRBJ1-1 gives the whole variable domain DAGVTQSPTHLIKTRGQQVTLRCSPKSGHDTVSWYQQALGQGPQFIFQYYEEEERQRGNFPDRFSGHQFPNYSSELNVNALLLGDSALYLCASIYSVVSTEAFFGQGTRLTVV.

The V and J genes are TRBV9 and TRBJ1-2; a weak D match, TRBD1 (6 bases). CDR1 and CDR2 from the germline V gene are SGDLS and YYNGEE. There are 15 residues in the CDR3. Trimming pared 4 bases from V and 3 bases from J, leaving 16 bases between. The CDR3 bases are TGTGCCAGCAGCCCTAAGGGACATTCAGACTATGGCTACACCTTC. Amino acids: CASSPKGHSDYGYTF. The full variable domain, in which reference TRBV9 and TRBJ1-2 provide the parts outside the CDR3, is DSGVTQTPKHLITATGQRVTLRCSPRSGDLSVYWYQQSLDQGLQFLIQYYNGEERAKGNILERFSAQQFPDLHSELNLSSLELGDSALYFCASSPKGHSDYGYTFGSGTRLTVV.